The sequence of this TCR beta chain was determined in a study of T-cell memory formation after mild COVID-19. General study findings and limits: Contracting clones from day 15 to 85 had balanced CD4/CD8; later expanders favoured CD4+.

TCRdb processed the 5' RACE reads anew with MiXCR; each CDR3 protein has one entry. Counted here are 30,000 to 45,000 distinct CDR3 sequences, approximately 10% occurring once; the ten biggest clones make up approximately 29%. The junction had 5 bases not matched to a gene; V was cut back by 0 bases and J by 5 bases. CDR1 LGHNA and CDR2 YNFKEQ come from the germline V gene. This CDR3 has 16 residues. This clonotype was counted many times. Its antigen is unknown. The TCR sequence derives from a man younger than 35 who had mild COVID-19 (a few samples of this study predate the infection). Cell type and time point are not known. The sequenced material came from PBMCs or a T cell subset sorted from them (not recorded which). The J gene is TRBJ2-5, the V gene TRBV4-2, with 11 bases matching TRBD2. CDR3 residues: CASSQEIAGGRETQYF. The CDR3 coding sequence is TGTGCCAGCAGCCAAGAAATAGCGGGGGGGAGGGAGACCCAGTACTTC.